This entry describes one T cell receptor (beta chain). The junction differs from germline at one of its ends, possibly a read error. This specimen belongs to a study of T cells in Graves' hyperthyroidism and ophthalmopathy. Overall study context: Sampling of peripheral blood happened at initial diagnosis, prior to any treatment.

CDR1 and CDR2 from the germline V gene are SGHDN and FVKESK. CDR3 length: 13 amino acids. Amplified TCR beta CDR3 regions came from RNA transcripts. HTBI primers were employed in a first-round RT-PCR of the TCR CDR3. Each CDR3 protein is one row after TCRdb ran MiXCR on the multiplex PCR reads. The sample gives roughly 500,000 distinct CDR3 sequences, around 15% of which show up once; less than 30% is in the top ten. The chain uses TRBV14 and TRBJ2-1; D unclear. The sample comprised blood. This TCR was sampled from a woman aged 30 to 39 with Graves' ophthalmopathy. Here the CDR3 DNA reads TGTGCCAGCAGCCAAGGCCCCTACAATGGGCAGTTCTTC. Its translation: CASSQGPYNGQFF.